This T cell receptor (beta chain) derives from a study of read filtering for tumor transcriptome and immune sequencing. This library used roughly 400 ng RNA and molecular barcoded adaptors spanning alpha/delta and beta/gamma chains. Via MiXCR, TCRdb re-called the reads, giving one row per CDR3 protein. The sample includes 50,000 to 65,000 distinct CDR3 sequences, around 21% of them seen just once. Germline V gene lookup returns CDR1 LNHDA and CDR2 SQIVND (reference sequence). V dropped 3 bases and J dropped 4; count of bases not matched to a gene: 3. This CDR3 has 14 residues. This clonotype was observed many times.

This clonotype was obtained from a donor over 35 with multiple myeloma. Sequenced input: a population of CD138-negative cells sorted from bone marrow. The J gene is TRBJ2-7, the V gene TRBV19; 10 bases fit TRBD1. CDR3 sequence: CASSIAGQGYEQYF. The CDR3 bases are TGTGCCAGTAGTATTGCGGGACAGGGGTACGAGCAGTACTTC.